The rows below give T cell receptor beta chains drawn from one sample of a study of T cells in Graves' hyperthyroidism and ophthalmopathy. TCRdb itself ran the multiplex PCR reads through MiXCR, one entry per CDR3 protein. Here the sample spans roughly 160,000 distinct CDR3 sequences, about 9% being singletons. The sample taken for sequencing was blood. The receptors stem from a woman aged 18-29 years with Graves' hyperthyroidism that later progressed to Graves' ophthalmopathy. Each CDR3 is given with its conserved first and last residue. The D gene is left open where the match is weak. Clone size is not always given. Where it is, it says once, few, many or a class for expanded clones.

clone_size: many; d_call: TRBD2; v_call: TRBV10-3; j_call: TRBJ2-1; cdr3_nt: TGTGCCATCAGTGGGGGACTAGCGGGGGGGGATGAGCAGTTCTTC; cdr3_aa: CAISGGLAGGDEQFF
clone_size: many; d_call: NA; v_call: TRBV24-1; j_call: TRBJ2-1; cdr3_nt: TGTGCCACCAGTGACCCTTACAGGGTAAATGAGCAGTTCTTC; cdr3_aa: CATSDPYRVNEQFF
clone_size: few; d_call: NA; v_call: TRBV20-1; j_call: TRBJ1-2; cdr3_nt: TGCAGTGCTCACCCAGGGGACGGCTACACCTTC; cdr3_aa: CSAHPGDGYTF
clone_size: NA; d_call: NA; v_call: TRBV2; j_call: TRBJ1-3; cdr3_nt: TGTGCCAGCGGCAGAAGTACCAGCTCTAGAAACACCATATATTTT; cdr3_aa: CASGRSTSSRNTIYF
clone_size: many; d_call: NA; v_call: TRBV5-1; j_call: TRBJ2-7; cdr3_nt: TGCGCCAGCAGCTTGGCCGCAGGGGAGTGGAGCGAGCAGTACTTC; cdr3_aa: CASSLAAGEWSEQYF
clone_size: many; d_call: NA; v_call: TRBV27; j_call: TRBJ2-6; cdr3_nt: TGTGCCAGCAGTCAATACGACCTTTCTGGGGCCAACGTCCTGACTTTC; cdr3_aa: CASSQYDLSGANVLTF
clone_size: many; d_call: TRBD1; v_call: TRBV20-1; j_call: TRBJ2-3; cdr3_nt: TGCAGTGCTAGAGAGTGGGACAGGGGCGACACAGATACGCAGTATTTT; cdr3_aa: CSAREWDRGDTDTQYF
clone_size: many; d_call: NA; v_call: TRBV3-1; j_call: TRBJ2-7; cdr3_nt: TGTGCCAGCAGTAAGAACCCGGACGCGGGCGAGCAGTACTTC; cdr3_aa: CASSKNPDAGEQYF
clone_size: NA; d_call: NA; v_call: TRBV19; j_call: TRBJ1-4; cdr3_nt: TGTGCCAGCCACGGACGGGCAACTAATGAAAAACTGTTTTTT; cdr3_aa: CASHGRATNEKLFF
clone_size: many; d_call: TRBD2; v_call: TRBV3-1; j_call: TRBJ2-5; cdr3_nt: TGTGCCAGCAGCCAAGTGAAAGAGGCCCTTGAGGCGGTAGCGGGAGGAGAGACCCAGTACTTC; cdr3_aa: CASSQVKEALEAVAGGETQYF
clone_size: many; d_call: TRBD1; v_call: TRBV20-1; j_call: TRBJ2-7; cdr3_nt: TGCAGTGCTAGGGAAAGAGCCGGGACAGGGGGCAGGTACGAGCAGTACTTC; cdr3_aa: CSARERAGTGGRYEQYF
clone_size: many; d_call: TRBD1; v_call: TRBV2; j_call: TRBJ1-2; cdr3_nt: TGTGCCAGCAGTGATGACAGGGGATATTATGGCTACACCTTC; cdr3_aa: CASSDDRGYYGYTF
clone_size: many; d_call: TRBD1; v_call: TRBV5-1; j_call: TRBJ2-1; cdr3_nt: TGCGCCAGCAGCGAGGACAGGGGGAATGAGCAGTTCTTC; cdr3_aa: CASSEDRGNEQFF
clone_size: many; d_call: TRBD2; v_call: TRBV9; j_call: TRBJ2-5; cdr3_nt: TGTGCCAGCAGCGCGGGGGGGCAAGAGACCCAGTACTTC; cdr3_aa: CASSAGGQETQYF
clone_size: few; d_call: NA; v_call: TRBV30; j_call: TRBJ1-3; cdr3_nt: TGTGCCTGGAGCTCGGGACACCTGGGGTCTGGAAACACCATATATTTT; cdr3_aa: CAWSSGHLGSGNTIYF
clone_size: many; d_call: NA; v_call: TRBV28; j_call: TRBJ2-4; cdr3_nt: TGTGCCAGTGCAACTACCCGGGGGGCCAAAAACATTCAGTACTTC; cdr3_aa: CASATTRGAKNIQYF
clone_size: many; d_call: NA; v_call: TRBV12-3/TRBV12-4; j_call: TRBJ2-1; cdr3_nt: TGTGCCAGCAGCCGCGGTACCTACAATGAGCAGTTCTTC; cdr3_aa: CASSRGTYNEQFF
clone_size: many; d_call: NA; v_call: TRBV28; j_call: TRBJ1-5; cdr3_nt: TGTGCCAGCAGCCGGGAAAGGGGCGTTAATCAGCCCCAGCATTTT; cdr3_aa: CASSRERGVNQPQHF
clone_size: NA; d_call: NA; v_call: TRBV5-8; j_call: TRBJ2-7; cdr3_nt: TGTGCCAGCAGCTTGGCGTGGTCCTACGAGCAGTACTTC; cdr3_aa: CASSLAWSYEQYF
clone_size: few; d_call: NA; v_call: TRBV7-9; j_call: TRBJ2-7; cdr3_nt: TGTGCCAGCAGCTCCGACAGCCCTTCTAAAGACTACGAGCAGTACTTC; cdr3_aa: CASSSDSPSKDYEQYF
clone_size: NA; d_call: NA; v_call: TRBV2; j_call: TRBJ2-1; cdr3_nt: TGTGCCAGCAAAAGGGACGACAATGAGCAGTTCTTC; cdr3_aa: CASKRDDNEQFF
clone_size: NA; d_call: NA; v_call: TRBV5-6; j_call: TRBJ1-1; cdr3_nt: TGTGCCAGCAGCTGGGGACGGAACACTGAAGCTTTCTTT; cdr3_aa: CASSWGRNTEAFF